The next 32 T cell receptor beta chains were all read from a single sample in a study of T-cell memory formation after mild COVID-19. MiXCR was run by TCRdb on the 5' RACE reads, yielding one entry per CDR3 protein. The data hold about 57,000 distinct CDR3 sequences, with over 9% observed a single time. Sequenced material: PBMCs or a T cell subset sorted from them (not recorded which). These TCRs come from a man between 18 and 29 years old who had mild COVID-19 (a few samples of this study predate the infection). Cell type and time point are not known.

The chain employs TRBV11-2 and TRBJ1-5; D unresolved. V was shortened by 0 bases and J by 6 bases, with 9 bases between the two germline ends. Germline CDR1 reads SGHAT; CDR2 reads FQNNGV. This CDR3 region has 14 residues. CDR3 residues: CASSLDGARQPQHF. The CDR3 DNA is TGTGCCAGCAGCTTAGATGGCGCGCGTCAGCCCCAGCATTTT.

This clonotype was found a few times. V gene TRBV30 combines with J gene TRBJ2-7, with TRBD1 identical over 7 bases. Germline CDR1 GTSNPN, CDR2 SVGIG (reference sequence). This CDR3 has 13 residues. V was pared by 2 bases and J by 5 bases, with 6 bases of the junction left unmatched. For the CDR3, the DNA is TGTGCCTGGAGTCGACAGGGAAGTAACGAGCAGTACTTC. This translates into CAWSRQGSNEQYF.

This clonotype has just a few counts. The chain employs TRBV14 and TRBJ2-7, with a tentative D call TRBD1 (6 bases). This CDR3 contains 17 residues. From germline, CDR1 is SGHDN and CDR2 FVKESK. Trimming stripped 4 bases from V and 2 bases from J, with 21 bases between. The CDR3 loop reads CASSPTGTTGPAYEQYV. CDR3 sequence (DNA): TGTGCCAGCAGCCCTACCGGGACAACCGGCCCCGCCTACGAGCAGTACGTC.

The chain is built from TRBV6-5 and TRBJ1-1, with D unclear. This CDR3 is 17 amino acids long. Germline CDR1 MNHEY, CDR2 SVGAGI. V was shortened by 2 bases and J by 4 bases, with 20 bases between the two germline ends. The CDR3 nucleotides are TGTGCCAGCAGTTACGTGGCCCAGGTGGGTGGGTTCACTGAAGCTTTCTTT. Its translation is CASSYVAQVGGFTEAFF.

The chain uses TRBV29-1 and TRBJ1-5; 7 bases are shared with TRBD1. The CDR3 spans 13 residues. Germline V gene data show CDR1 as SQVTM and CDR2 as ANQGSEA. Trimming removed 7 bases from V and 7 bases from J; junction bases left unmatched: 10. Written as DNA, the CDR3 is TGCAGCGCCGCAACAGGGGTTGGACAGCCCCAGCATTTT. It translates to CSAATGVGQPQHF. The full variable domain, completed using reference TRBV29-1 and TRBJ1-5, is SAVISQKPSRDICQRGTSLTIQCQVDSQVTMMFWYRQQPGQSLTLIATANQGSEATYESGFVIDKFPISRPNLTFSTLTVSNMSPEDSSIYLCSAATGVGQPQHFGDGTRLSIL.

CDR3 bases: TGCGCCAGCAGCCGAGACCACCGGTGGGGTGACCCCGACTACAATGAGCAGTTCTTC. Amino acids: CASSRDHRWGDPDYNEQFF. The chain joins TRBV4-3 to TRBJ2-1; D not resolved. CDR1 and CDR2 (germline): LGHNA, YSLEER. Trimming removed 4 bases from V and 3 bases from J, with 25 bases in between. The CDR3 has 19 amino acids.

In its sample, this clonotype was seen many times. This CDR3 reads CASSSGLAGGFKDTQYF. The CDR3 DNA reads as TGTGCCAGCAGTAGCGGACTAGCGGGGGGTTTCAAGGATACGCAGTATTTT. The gene calls are TRBV28 and TRBJ2-3, with 14 bases fitting TRBD2. The CDR3 sequence is 17 residues long. The germline V gene has CDR1 MDHEN and CDR2 SYDVKM. The V segment lost 5 bases and the J segment 6 bases; nucleotides outside the gene matches: 10.

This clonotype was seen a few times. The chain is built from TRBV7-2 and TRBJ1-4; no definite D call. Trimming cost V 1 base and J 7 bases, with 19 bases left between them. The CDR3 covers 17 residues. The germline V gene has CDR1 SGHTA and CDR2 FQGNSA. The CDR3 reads CASSLGLGGGSSEKLFF. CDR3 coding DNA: TGTGCCAGCAGCTTAGGTCTTGGAGGAGGATCTAGTGAAAAACTGTTTTTT.

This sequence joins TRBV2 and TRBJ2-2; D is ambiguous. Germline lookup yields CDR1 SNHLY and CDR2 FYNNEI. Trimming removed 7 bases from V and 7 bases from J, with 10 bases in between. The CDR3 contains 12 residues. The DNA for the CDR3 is TGTGCCAGCATCCGAGGTGGCGGGGAGCTGTTTTTT. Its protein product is CASIRGGGELFF.

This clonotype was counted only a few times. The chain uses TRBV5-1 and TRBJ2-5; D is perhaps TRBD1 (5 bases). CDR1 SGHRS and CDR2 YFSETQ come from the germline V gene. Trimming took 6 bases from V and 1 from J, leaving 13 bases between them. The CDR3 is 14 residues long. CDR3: CASMEVDSQETQYF. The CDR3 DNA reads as TGCGCCAGCATGGAAGTCGACAGCCAAGAGACCCAGTACTTC.

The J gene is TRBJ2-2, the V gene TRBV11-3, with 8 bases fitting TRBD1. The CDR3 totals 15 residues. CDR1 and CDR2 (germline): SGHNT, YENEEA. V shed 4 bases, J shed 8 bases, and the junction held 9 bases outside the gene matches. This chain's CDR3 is CASSSGQGRTGELFF. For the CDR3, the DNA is TGTGCCAGCAGCTCCGGACAGGGTCGGACAGGGGAGCTGTTTTTT.

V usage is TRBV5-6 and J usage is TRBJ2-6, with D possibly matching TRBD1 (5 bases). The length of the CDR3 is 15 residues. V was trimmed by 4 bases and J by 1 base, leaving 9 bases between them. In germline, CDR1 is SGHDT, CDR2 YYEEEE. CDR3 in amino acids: CASSPGRSGANVLTF. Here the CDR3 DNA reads TGTGCCAGCAGCCCAGGGCGGTCTGGGGCCAACGTCCTGACTTTC. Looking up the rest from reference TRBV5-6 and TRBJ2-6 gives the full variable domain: DAGVTQSPTHLIKTRGQQVTLRCSPKSGHDTVSWYQQALGQGPQFIFQYYEEEERQRGNFPDRFSGHQFPNYSSELNVNALLLGDSALYLCASSPGRSGANVLTFGAGSRLTVL.

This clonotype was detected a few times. CDR3: CASSVGTLLTQFF. CDR3 coding DNA: TGTGCCAGTAGTGTCGGGACACTACTTACGCAGTTCTTC. The gene calls are TRBV19 and TRBJ2-1; D perhaps matches TRBD1 (6 bases). This CDR3 has 13 residues. Germline assignment: CDR1 LNHDA and CDR2 SQIVND (reference sequence). The germline V and J ends were trimmed by 5 bases and 12 bases, with 17 bases remaining between them.

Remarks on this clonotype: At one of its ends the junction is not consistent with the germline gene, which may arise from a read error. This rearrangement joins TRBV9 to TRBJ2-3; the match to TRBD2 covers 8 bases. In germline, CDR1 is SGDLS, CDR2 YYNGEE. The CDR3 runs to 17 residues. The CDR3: CASRVDPSTGGEDTQYF. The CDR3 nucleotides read TGTGCCAGCAGAGTAGACCCCTCCACGGGGGGGGAAGATACGCAGTATTTT.

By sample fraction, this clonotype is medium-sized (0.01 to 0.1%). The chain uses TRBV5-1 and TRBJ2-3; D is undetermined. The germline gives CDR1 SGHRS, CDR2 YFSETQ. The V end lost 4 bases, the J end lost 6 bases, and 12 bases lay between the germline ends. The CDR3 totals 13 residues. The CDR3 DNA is TGCGCCAGCAGCCAACCAGAAGGGGATACGCAGTATTTT. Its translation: CASSQPEGDTQYF.

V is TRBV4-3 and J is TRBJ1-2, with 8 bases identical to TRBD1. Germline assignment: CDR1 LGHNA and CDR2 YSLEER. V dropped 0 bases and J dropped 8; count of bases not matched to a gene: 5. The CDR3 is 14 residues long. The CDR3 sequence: CASSQEAGTGGYTF. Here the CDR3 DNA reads TGCGCCAGCAGCCAAGAGGCCGGGACAGGAGGCTACACCTTC.

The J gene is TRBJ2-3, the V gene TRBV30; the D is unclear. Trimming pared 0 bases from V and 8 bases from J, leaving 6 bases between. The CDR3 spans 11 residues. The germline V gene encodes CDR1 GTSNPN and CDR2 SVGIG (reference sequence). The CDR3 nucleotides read TGTGCCTGGAGTGTACAAGGTACGCAGTATTTT. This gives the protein CAWSVQGTQYF.

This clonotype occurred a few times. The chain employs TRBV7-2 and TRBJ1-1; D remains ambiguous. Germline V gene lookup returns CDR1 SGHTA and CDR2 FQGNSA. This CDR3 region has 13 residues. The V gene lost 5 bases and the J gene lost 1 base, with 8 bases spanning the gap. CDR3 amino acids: CASSPGPNTEAFF. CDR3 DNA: TGTGCCAGCAGCCCTGGCCCGAACACTGAAGCTTTCTTT.

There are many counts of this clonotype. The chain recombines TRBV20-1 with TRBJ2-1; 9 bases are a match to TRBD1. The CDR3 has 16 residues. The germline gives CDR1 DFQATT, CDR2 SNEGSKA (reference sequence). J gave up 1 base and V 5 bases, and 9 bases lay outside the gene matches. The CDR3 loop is CSAGRDGQGSYNEQFF. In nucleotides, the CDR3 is TGCAGTGCTGGACGAGACGGACAGGGGTCCTACAATGAGCAGTTCTTC.

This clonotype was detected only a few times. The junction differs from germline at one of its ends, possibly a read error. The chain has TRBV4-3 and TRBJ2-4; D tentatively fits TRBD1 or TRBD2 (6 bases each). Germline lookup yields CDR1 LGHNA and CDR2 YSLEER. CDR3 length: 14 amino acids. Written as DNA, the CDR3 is TGCGCCAGCAGCCAAGAAAGTCCGGGGGCCGCGTTTCTCTTC. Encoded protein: CASSQESPGAAFLF.

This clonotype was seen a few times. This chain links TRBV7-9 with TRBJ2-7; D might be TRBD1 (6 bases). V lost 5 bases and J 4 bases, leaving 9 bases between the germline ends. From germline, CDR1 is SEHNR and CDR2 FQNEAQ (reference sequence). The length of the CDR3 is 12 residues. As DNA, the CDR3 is TGTGCCAGCAGCCGGACAGCTTACGAGCAGTACTTC. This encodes CASSRTAYEQYF.

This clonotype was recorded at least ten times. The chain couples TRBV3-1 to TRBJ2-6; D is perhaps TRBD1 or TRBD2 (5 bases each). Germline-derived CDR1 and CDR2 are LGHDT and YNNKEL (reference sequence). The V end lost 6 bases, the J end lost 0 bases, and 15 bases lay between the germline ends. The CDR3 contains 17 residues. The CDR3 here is CASRDSGRISGANVLTF. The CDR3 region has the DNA TGTGCCAGCAGGGATTCGGGGCGCATCTCTGGGGCCAACGTCCTGACTTTC. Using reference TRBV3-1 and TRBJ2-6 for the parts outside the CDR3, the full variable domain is DTAVSQTPKYLVTQMGNDKSIKCEQNLGHDTMYWYKQDSKKFLKIMFSYNNKELIINETVPNRFSPKSPDKAHLNLHINSLELGDSAVYFCASRDSGRISGANVLTFGAGSRLTVL.

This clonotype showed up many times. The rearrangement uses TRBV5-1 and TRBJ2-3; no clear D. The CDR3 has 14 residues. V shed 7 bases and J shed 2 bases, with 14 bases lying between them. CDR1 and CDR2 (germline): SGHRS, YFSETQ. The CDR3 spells CASGDRALTDTQYF. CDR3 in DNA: TGCGCCAGCGGGGATCGGGCCCTCACAGATACGCAGTATTTT.

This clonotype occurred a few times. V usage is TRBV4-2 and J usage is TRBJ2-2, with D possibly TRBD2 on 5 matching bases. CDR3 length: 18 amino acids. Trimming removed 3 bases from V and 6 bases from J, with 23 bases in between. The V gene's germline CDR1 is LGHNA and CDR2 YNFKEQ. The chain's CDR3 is CASSHGVGTRREAGELFF. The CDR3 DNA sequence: TGTGCCAGCAGCCACGGGGTGGGAACCCGTCGTGAGGCCGGGGAGCTGTTTTTT.

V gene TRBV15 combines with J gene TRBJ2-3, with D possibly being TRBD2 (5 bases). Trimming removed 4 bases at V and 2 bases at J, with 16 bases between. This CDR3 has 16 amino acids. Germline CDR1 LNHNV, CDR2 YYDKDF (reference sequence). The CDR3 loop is CATSTGSGGLTDTQYF. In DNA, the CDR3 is TGTGCCACCAGCACTGGGAGCGGAGGCCTCACAGATACGCAGTATTTT.

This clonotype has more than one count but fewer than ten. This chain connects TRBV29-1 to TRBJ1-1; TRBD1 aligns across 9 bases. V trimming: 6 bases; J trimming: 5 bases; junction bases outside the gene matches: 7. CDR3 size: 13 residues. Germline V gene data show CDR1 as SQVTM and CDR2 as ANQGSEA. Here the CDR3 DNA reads TGCAGCGTATCCGGGACAGGGATGACTGAAGCTTTCTTT. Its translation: CSVSGTGMTEAFF.

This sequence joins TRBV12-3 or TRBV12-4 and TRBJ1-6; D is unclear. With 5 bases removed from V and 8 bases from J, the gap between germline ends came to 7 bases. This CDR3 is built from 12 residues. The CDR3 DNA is TGTGCCAGCAGTCTACAGTATTCACCCCTCCACTTT. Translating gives CASSLQYSPLHF.

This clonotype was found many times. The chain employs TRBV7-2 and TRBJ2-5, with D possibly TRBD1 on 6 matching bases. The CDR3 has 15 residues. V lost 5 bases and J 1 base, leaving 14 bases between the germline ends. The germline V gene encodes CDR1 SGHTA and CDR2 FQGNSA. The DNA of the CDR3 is TGTGCCAGCAGCGGAAGGACAGCAACCCAAGAGACCCAGTACTTC. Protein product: CASSGRTATQETQYF.

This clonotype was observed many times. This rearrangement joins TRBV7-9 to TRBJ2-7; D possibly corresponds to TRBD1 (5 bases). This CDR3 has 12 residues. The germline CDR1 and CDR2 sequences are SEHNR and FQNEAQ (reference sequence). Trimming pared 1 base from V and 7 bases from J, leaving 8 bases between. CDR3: CASSLVRTEQYF. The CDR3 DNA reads TGTGCCAGCAGCTTAGTTAGGACAGAGCAGTACTTC.

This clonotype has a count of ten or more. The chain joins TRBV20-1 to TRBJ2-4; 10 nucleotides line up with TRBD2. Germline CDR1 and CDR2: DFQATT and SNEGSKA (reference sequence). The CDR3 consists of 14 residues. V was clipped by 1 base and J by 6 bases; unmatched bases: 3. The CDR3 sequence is CSARVRTSGNIQYF. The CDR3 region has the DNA TGCAGTGCTAGAGTACGGACTAGCGGAAACATTCAGTACTTC.

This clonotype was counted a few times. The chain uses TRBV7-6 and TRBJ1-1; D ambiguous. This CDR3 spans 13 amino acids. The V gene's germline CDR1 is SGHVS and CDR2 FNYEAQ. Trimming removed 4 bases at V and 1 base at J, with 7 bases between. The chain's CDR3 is CASSWAQNTEAFF. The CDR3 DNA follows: TGTGCCAGCAGCTGGGCCCAGAACACTGAAGCTTTCTTT.

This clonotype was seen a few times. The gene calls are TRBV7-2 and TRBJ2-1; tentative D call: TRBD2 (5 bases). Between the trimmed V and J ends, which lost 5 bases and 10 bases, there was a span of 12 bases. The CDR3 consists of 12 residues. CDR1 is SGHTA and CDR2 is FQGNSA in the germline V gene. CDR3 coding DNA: TGTGCCAGCAGCGGGAGAGACCGGGAGCAGTTCTTC. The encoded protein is CASSGRDREQFF.